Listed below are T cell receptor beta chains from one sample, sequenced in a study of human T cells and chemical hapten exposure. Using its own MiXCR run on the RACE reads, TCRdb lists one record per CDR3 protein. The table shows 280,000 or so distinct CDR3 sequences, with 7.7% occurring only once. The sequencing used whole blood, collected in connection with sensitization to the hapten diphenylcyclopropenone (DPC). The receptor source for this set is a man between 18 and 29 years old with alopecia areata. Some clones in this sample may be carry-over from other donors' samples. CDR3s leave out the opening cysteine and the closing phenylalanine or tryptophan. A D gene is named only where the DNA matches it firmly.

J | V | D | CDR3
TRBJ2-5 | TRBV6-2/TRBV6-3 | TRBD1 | ASSRSRDRGPRTQY
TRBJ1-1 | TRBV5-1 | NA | ASSLGVRNTEAF
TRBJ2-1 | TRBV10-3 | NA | AISEGYNEQF
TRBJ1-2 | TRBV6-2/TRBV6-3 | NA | ASSDPNYGYT
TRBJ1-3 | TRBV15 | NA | ATSRDSNTIY
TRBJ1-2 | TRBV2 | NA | ASSEASPYGYT
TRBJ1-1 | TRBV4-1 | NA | ASRGGKYRDVGNTEAF
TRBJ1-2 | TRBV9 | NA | ASSVGVTDYGYT
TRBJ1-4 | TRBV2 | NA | ASSGRGRGNEKLF
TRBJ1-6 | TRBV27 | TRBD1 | ASSRQGNNSPLH
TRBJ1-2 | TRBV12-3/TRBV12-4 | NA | ASSLRADTNYGYT
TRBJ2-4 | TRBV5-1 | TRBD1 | ASSRLGQPAKNIQY
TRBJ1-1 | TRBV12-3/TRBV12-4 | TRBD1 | ASRAGDRGLTEAF
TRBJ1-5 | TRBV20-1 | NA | SAAPLGAGQPQH
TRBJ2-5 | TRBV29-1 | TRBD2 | SVDPGGRETQY
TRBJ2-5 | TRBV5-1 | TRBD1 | ASSPDRGLGETQY
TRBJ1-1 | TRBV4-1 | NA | ASSPTRGMVTEAF
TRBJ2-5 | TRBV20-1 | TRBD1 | SASRDRAQETQY
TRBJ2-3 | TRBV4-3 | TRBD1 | ASSQEAGTGIRPSLSTDTQY
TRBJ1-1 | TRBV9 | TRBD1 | ASSVAWDRPEAF
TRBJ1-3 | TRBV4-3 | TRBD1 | AFSPGTGGGGNTIY
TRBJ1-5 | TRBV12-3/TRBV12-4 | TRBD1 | ASSLGTGLHQPQH
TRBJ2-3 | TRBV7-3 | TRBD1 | ASSLYRGVSDTQY
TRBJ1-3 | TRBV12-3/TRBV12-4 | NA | ASSLPLDRLRGNTIY
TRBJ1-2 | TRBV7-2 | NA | ASSFSTATNYGYT
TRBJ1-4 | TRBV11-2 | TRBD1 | ASSHIRTGRFGKLF
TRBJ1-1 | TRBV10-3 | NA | AISARVTYEAF
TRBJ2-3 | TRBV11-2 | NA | ASSRSITDTQY
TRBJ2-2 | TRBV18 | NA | ASSPWDTLIGGTGELF
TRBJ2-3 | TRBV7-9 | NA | ASSSTESTQY
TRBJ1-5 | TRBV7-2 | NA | ASSRAGSQPQH
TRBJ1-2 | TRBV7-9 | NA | ASSLESAFRVNGYT
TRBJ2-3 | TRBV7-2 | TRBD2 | ASSLTSGTTDTQY
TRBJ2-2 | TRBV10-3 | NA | AIVDRRAGELF
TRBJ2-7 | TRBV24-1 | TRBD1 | ATSDPTGDPSEQY
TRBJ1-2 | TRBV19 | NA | ASSINGGTNGYT
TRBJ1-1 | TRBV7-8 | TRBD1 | ASSSSPSGQGRRTNTEAF
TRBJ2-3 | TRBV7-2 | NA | ASSFFETDTQY
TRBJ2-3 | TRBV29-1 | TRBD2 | SVRLAGDTDTQY